This T cell receptor beta chain was sequenced during a study of a mutant IDH1 vaccine in newly diagnosed glioma. About the research overall: Vaccines were first given 4-6 weeks after radiotherapy alone, or with temozolomide cycles. V12 corresponded to week 35 and V13 to week 47. Study-wide points: Overall, just under 95% of patients had vaccine-induced immune responses.

Specified time point: week 35, safety follow-up. Mutant IDH1 20-mer peptide, at 300 ug, made up each vaccine dose, with topical imiquimod. The donors' diagnosis was new WHO grade 3 or 4 astrocytoma that was IDH1-mutant and ATRX-lost. The repertoire was sequenced with immunoSEQ multiplex PCR; TCRdb's copy has only in-frame clones and lacks some. Of 69,000 or so clones listed, about 88% are singletons. Details on this clone: What it binds is unknown.

Here the sequenced sample was PBMCs, taken from a glioma patient whose treatment included an IDH1 peptide vaccine. This receptor was obtained from a man aged 25-40 years with glioma.

The CDR3 is CASSLRLAGNTGELFF. DNA for the CDR3: TGCGCCAGCAGCCTTAGACTAGCGGGGAACACCGGGGAGCTGTTTTTT. The V and J genes are TRBV5-1 and TRBJ2-2; 10 bases agree with TRBD2. The CDR3 covers 16 residues. V lost 4 bases to trimming and J lost 1 base; unmatched junction nucleotides: 4. Germline V gene sequence: CDR1 SGHRS, CDR2 YFSETQ.